The clone carrying this TCR beta chain appeared a single time. A sample-barcoded 5' primer and a J-beta primer mix were used in a second PCR of about 7 to 12 cycles. TCRdb processed the 5' RACE reads anew with MiXCR; each CDR3 protein has one entry. The sample has about 1,600,000 distinct CDR3 sequences, roughly 40% seen once. This entry comes from a study of blood T cells in healthy people across ages. The origin of this receptor is a woman under 30 in good health. The sequencing input was blood.

The chain's CDR3 is CASSLFGLAGPHTDTQYF. The CDR3 coding sequence is TGCGCCAGCAGCCTATTCGGGCTAGCGGGGCCTCACACGGATACGCAGTATTTT. This chain joins TRBV4-1 and TRBJ2-3, with 9 bases that match TRBD2. The CDR3 runs 18 residues. V lost 4 bases, J lost 6 bases, and 17 bases stayed unmatched. Per the germline V gene, CDR1 is MGHRA and CDR2 is YSYEKL.